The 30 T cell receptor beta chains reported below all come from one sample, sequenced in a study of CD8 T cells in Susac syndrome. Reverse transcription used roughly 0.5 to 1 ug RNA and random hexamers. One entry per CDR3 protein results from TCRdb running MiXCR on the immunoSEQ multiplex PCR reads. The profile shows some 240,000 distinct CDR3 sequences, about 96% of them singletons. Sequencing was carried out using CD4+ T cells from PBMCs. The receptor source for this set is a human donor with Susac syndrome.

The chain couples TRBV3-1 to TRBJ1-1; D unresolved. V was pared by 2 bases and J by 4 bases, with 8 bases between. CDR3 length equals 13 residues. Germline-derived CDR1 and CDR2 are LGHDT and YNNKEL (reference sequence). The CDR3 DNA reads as TGTGCCAGCAGCCAACTTTCTGGCACTGAAGCTTTCTTT. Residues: CASSQLSGTEAFF.

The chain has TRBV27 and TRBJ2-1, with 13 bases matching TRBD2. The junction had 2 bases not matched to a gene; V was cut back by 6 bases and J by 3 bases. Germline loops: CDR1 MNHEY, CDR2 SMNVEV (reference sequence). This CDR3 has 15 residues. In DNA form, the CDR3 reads TGTGCCAGCAGGGGGACTAGCGGGGACTACAATGAGCAGTTCTTC. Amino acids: CASRGTSGDYNEQFF.

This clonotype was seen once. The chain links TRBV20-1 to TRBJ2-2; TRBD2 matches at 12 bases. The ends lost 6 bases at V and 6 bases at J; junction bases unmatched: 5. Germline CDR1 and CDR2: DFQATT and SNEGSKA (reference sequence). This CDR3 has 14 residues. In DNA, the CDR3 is TGCAGTGCCACGACTAGCGGGAGACCCGGGGAGCTGTTTTTT. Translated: CSATTSGRPGELFF.

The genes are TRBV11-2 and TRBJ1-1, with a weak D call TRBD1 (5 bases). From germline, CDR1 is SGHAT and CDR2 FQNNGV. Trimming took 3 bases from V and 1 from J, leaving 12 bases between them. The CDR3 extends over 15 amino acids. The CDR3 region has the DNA TGTGCCAGCAGCTTTCAGGGCAGGAAGAACACTGAAGCTTTCTTT. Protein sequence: CASSFQGRKNTEAFF.

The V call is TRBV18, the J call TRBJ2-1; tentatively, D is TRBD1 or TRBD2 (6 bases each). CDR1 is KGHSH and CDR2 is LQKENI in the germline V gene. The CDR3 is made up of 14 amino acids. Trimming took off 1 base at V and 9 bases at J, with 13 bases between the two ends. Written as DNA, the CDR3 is TGTGCCAGCTCACCACTAGAGGGGGGAGCTGAGCAGTTCTTC. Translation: CASSPLEGGAEQFF.

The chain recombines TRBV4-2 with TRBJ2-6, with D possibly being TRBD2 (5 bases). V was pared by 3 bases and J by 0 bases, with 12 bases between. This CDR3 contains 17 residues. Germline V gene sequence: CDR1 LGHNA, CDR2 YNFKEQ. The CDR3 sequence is CASSQELTSSGANVLTF. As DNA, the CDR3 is TGTGCCAGCAGCCAGGAACTTACTAGCTCTGGGGCCAACGTCCTGACTTTC.

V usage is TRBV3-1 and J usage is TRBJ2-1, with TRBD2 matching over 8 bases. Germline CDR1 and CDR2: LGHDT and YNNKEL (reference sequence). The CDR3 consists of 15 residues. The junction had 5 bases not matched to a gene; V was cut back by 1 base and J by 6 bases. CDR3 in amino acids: CASSQAGGPLNEQFF. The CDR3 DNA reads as TGTGCCAGCAGCCAAGCGGGAGGGCCTCTCAATGAGCAGTTCTTC.

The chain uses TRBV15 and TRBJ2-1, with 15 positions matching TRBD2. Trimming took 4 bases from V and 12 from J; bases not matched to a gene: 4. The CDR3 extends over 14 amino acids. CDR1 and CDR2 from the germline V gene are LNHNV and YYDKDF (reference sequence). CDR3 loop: CATSTGTSGRWQFF. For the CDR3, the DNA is TGTGCCACCAGCACCGGGACTAGCGGGAGGTGGCAGTTCTTC.

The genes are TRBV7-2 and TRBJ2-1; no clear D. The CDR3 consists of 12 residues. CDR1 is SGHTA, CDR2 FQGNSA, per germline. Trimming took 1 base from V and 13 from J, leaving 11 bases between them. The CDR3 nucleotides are TGTGCCAGCAGCTTAGACTCCATCAAACAGTTCTTC. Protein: CASSLDSIKQFF.

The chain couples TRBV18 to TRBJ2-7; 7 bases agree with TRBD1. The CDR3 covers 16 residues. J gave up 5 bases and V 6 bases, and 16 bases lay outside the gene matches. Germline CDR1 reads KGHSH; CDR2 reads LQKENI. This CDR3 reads CASSRTPQGSIDEQYF. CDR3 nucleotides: TGTGCCAGCTCTCGCACGCCACAGGGGTCTATCGACGAGCAGTACTTC.

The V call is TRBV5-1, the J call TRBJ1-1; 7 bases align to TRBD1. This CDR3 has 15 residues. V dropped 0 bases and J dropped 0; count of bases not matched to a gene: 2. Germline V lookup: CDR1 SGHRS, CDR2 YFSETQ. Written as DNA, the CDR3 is TGCGCCAGCAGCTTGGGGACAGGTATGAACACTGAAGCTTTCTTT. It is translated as CASSLGTGMNTEAFF.

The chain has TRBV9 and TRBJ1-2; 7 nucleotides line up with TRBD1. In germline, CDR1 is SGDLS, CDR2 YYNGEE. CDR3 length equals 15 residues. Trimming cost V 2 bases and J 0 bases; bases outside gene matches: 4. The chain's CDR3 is CASSVGTDANYGYTF. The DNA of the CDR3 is TGTGCCAGCAGCGTCGGGACAGACGCTAACTATGGCTACACCTTC.

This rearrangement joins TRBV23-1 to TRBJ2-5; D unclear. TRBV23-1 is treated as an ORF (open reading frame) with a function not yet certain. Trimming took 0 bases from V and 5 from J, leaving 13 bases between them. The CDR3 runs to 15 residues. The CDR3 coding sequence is TGCGCCAGCAGTCAATCGTGGGCAGTTCAGGAGACCCAGTACTTC. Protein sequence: CASSQSWAVQETQYF.

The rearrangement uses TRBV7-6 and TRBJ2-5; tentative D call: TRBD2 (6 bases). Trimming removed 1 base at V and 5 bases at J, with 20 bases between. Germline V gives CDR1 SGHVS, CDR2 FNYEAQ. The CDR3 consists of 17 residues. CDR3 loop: CASSLVGRQGGLETQYF. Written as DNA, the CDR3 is TGTGCCAGCAGCTTAGTTGGCCGGCAGGGAGGACTGGAGACCCAGTACTTC.

CDR3 sequence (DNA): TGCAGCGTGGTAGCGGTAGCCAAAAACATTCAGTACTTC. Residues: CSVVAVAKNIQYF. V usage is TRBV29-1 and J usage is TRBJ2-4; maybe TRBD2 (6 bases). The CDR3 is 13 amino acids. V was trimmed by 6 bases and J by 0 bases, leaving 9 bases between them. The germline V gene encodes CDR1 SQVTM and CDR2 ANQGSEA.

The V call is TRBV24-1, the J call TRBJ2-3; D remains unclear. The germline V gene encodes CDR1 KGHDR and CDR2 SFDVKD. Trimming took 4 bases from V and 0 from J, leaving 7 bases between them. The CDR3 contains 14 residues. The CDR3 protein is CATSDGLSTDTQYF. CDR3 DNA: TGTGCCACCAGTGACGGCCTGAGCACAGATACGCAGTATTTT.

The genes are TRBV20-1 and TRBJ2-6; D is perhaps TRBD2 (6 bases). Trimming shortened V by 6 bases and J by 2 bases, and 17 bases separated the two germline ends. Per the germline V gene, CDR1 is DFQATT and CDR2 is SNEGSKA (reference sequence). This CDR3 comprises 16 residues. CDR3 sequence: CSASSPAGPGANVLTF. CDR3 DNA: TGCAGTGCCTCTTCCCCGGCGGGACCTGGGGCCAACGTCCTGACTTTC.

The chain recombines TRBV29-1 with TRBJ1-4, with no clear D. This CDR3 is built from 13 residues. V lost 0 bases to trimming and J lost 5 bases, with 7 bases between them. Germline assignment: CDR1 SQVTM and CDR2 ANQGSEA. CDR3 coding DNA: TGCAGCGTTGAAGAGATGCTGAATGAAAAACTGTTTTTT. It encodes CSVEEMLNEKLFF.

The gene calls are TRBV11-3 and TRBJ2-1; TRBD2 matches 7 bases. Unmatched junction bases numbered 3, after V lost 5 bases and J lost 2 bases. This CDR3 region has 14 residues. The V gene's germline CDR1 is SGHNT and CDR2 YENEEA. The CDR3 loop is CASSPSGTYNEQFF. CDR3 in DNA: TGTGCCAGCAGCCCCAGCGGGACCTACAATGAGCAGTTCTTC.

The CDR3 sequence is CASSAGSYEQYF. The CDR3 DNA reads as TGTGCCAGCAGTGCGGGTTCCTACGAGCAGTACTTC. This rearrangement joins TRBV25-1 to TRBJ2-7; D is uncertain. Deletions cut 4 bases from V and 1 base from J, with 5 bases between. The germline gives CDR1 MGHDK, CDR2 SYGVNS. The CDR3 spans 12 residues.

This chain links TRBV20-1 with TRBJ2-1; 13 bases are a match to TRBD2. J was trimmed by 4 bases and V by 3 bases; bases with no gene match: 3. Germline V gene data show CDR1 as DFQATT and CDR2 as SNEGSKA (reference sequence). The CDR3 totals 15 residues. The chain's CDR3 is CSASRLAGGYNEQFF. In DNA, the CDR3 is TGCAGTGCTAGCAGACTAGCGGGAGGATACAATGAGCAGTTCTTC.

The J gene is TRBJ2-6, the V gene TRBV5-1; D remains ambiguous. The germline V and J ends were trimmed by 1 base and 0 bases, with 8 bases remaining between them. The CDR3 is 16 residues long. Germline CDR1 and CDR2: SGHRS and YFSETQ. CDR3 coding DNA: TGCGCCAGCAGCTTGAGCAGTTTCTCTGGGGCCAACGTCCTGACTTTC. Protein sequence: CASSLSSFSGANVLTF.

CDR3 region: CASSVSRQDYGYTF. The CDR3 coding sequence is TGTGCCAGCAGTGTCAGTAGACAGGACTATGGCTACACCTTC. The V and J genes are TRBV2 and TRBJ1-2; D is possibly TRBD1 (6 bases). The CDR3 has 14 residues. Germline V gives CDR1 SNHLY, CDR2 FYNNEI. Trimming stripped 4 bases from V and 3 bases from J, with 12 bases between.

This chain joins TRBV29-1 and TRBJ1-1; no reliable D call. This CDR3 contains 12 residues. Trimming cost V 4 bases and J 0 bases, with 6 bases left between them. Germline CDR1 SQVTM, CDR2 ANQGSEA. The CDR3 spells CSVAQMNTEAFF. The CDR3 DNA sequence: TGCAGCGTTGCCCAAATGAACACTGAAGCTTTCTTT.

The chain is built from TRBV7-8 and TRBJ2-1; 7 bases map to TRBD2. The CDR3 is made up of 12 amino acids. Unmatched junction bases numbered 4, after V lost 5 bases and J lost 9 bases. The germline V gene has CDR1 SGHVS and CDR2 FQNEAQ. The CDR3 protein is CASSRLAVEQFF. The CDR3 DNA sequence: TGTGCCAGCAGCCGACTAGCAGTTGAGCAGTTCTTC.

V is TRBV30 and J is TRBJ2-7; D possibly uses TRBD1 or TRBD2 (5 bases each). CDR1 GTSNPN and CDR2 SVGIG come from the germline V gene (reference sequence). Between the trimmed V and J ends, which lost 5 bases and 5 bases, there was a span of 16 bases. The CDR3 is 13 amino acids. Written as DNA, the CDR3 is TGTGCCTGGGCCCCCCGGGGCGGCAACGAGCAGTACTTC. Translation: CAWAPRGGNEQYF.

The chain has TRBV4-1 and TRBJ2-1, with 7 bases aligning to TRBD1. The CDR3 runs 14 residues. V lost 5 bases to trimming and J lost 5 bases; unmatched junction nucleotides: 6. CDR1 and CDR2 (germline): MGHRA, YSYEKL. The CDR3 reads CASSRQGPHNEQFF. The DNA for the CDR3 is TGCGCCAGCAGCAGACAGGGACCCCACAATGAGCAGTTCTTC.

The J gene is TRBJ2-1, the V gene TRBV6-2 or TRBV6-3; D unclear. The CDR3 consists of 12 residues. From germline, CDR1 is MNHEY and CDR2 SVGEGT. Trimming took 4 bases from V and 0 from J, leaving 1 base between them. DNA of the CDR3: TGTGCCAGCAGTTTCTCCTACAATGAGCAGTTCTTC. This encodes CASSFSYNEQFF.

The CDR3 sequence is CASSQGGAGLREQYF. The CDR3 DNA reads as TGTGCCAGCAGCCAAGGAGGGGCAGGGTTGCGCGAGCAGTACTTC. The chain joins TRBV4-2 to TRBJ2-7; TRBD1 or TRBD2 may be the D gene (5 bases each). The germline V gene has CDR1 LGHNA and CDR2 YNFKEQ. Trimming removed 1 base at V and 6 bases at J, with 16 bases between. This CDR3 is built from 15 residues.

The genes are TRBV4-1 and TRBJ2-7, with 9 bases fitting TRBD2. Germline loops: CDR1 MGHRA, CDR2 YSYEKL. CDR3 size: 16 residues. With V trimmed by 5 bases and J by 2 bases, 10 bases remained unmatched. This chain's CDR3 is CASSTSSGRSPYEQYF. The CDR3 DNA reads TGCGCCAGCAGCACCAGTAGCGGGAGAAGCCCCTACGAGCAGTACTTC.